This TCR beta chain originates from a study of shared clonotypes between healthy human individuals. Partitioning of CD4+ cells yielded a CD45RA+ naive subset and a CD45RA-negative memory subset. In the case of this clone: Its antigen remains unidentified.

This CDR3 is built from 14 residues. Germline V gives CDR1 SGHVS, CDR2 FQNEAQ. V shed 2 bases and J 2 bases; nucleotides not matched to a gene: 1. Study observations and caveats: Naive subsets tended to show greater estimated richness than memory subsets. Of the naive CD4 clonotypes, around 4.9% were shared across several donors.

Sequenced by immunoSEQ multiplex PCR; TCRdb stores in-frame clones only, minus some. Of roughly 1,500,000 clones listed, about 98.5% are singletons. This chain uses TRBV7-8 with TRBJ2-5, with 8 bases fitting TRBD1. The sequence was obtained from a man aged 25-45 years in good health. Sequenced sample: naive CD4+ T cells sorted from blood. Subset of the sample: CD45RA+ positively selected. CDR3 loop: CASSLWTGQETQYF. As DNA, the CDR3 is TGTGCCAGCAGCTTATGGACAGGGCAAGAGACCCAGTACTTC.